Below, 9 T cell receptor beta chains from the same sample are listed, as sequenced in a study of blood T cell repertoires in COVID-19. Clones were sequenced by immunoSEQ multiplex PCR, and TCRdb holds only the in-frame ones, with some missing. The table records approximately 130,000 clones, roughly 79% of them present only once. The sequencing input was peripheral blood. The receptors come from a man aged 80 or over with acute or convalescent COVID-19.

Concerning this clone: At one end, the junction sequence differs from germline, possibly due to a read error. V gene TRBV6-2 or TRBV6-3 combines with J gene TRBJ1-6; 7 bases are shared with TRBD1. Germline CDR1 and CDR2: MNHEY and SVGEGT. This CDR3 has 15 amino acids. CDR3 DNA sequence: TGTACCAGCAGTTACCCGACAGGGTTTAATTCACCCCTCCACTTT. It specifies CTSSYPTGFNSPLHF.

The gene calls are TRBV27 and TRBJ1-2, with 8 bases lining up with TRBD1. This CDR3 contains 14 residues. The germline V gene encodes CDR1 MNHEY and CDR2 SMNVEV (reference sequence). The V and J ends lost 6 bases and 4 bases, in that order; junction bases with no gene match: 7. The CDR3 DNA sequence: TGTGCCAGCAGCCTGACAGGGGCAGGCTATGGCTACACCTTC. Translated, it gives CASSLTGAGYGYTF.

With regard to this clone: The same CDR3 also results from other DNA sequences found in this sample. The chain couples TRBV6-1 to TRBJ1-2, with a tentative D call TRBD1 (5 bases). Per the germline V gene, CDR1 is MNHNS and CDR2 is SASEGT. The V end was cut by 2 bases, the J end by 4 bases, with 8 bases between. The CDR3 has 13 residues. This chain's CDR3 is CASSESGGYGYTF. The CDR3 DNA reads as TGTGCCAGCAGTGAATCGGGGGGCTATGGCTACACCTTC.

This clone has just a few counts. The rearrangement joins TRBV21-1 to TRBJ1-5; the table's TRBD1 call for D was not verified on the DNA. TRBV21-1 counts as a pseudogene. The CDR3 is 18 residues long. In nucleotides, the CDR3 is TGTGCCAGCAGCAAATATGTGAGGGGGACACAGTCGAGGCAGCCCCAGCATTTT. Translating gives CASSKYVRGTQSRQPQHF.

The chain employs TRBV5-1 and TRBJ2-7; 10 nucleotides match TRBD1. Germline loops: CDR1 SGHRS, CDR2 YFSETQ. The CDR3 is 12 amino acids. After removal of 6 bases from V and 7 bases from J, the junction contained 4 bases not matched to a gene. CDR3 nucleotide sequence: TGCGCCAGCACATTGGACAGGGGGGAGCAGTACTTC. Translated, it gives CASTLDRGEQYF.

This clone was detected only once. J is TRBJ2-4 and V is TRBV5-1; 12 bases align to TRBD2. J lost 0 bases, V lost 2 bases, and 6 bases had no gene match. The CDR3 covers 18 residues. Germline assignment: CDR1 SGHRS and CDR2 YFSETQ. The CDR3 DNA sequence: TGCGCCAGCAGCTTCGGGACTAGCGGGCAGCTAGCCAAAAACATTCAGTACTTC. This encodes CASSFGTSGQLAKNIQYF.

This chain uses TRBV2 with TRBJ2-2, with 9 bases matching TRBD1. Trimming removed 7 bases from V and 4 bases from J; junction bases left unmatched: 7. CDR1 is SNHLY, CDR2 FYNNEI, per germline. The CDR3 has 15 amino acids. The CDR3 spells CASKPTGGVTGELFF. The DNA for the CDR3 is TGTGCCAGCAAGCCGACAGGGGGAGTCACCGGGGAGCTGTTTTTT.

This chain joins TRBV6-6 and TRBJ2-5; TRBD1 might be the D (6 bases). The CDR3 extends over 15 amino acids. V lost 0 bases to trimming and J lost 5 bases, with 13 bases between them. Germline V gives CDR1 MNHNY, CDR2 SVGAGI (reference sequence). The CDR3 nucleotides read TGTGCCAGCAGTTACTCGGTCAGGGGTACGGAGACCCAGTACTTC. Its translation: CASSYSVRGTETQYF.

The J gene is TRBJ2-7, the V gene TRBV28; TRBD1 aligns across 10 bases. CDR3 length equals 15 residues. V dropped 6 bases and J dropped 8; count of bases not matched to a gene: 13. Germline CDR1 reads MDHEN; CDR2 reads SYDVKM. The CDR3 bases are TGTGCCAGCAGCGGAACGGGACAGGGGTATAGAAAGCAGTACTTC. This codes for CASSGTGQGYRKQYF. Together with reference TRBV28 and TRBJ2-7, the CDR3 gives the full variable domain: DVKVTQSSRYLVKRTGEKVFLECVQDMDHENMFWYRQDPGLGLRLIYFSYDVKMKEKGDIPEGYSVSREKKERFSLILESASTNQTSMYLCASSGTGQGYRKQYFGPGTRLTVT.